A selection of T cell receptor beta chains follows, all from one sample in a study of CD8+ T cells in alopecia areata. Some clones are missing from TCRdb's copy, which holds only in-frame ones; the method was immunoSEQ multiplex PCR. This sample yields roughly 150,000 clones, of which roughly 60% are seen a single time; about 40% belongs to the top ten. The specimen was CD8+ T cells sorted from blood. The source is a human donor in good health. CDR3s leave out the opening cysteine and the closing phenylalanine or tryptophan.

j_call v_call cdr3_aa
TRBJ1-2 TRBV29-1 SVEARNYGYT
TRBJ2-2 TRBV30 AFSGSRELF
TRBJ2-2 TRBV6-5 ASSLTPNTGELF
TRBJ2-6 TRBV5-6 ASSPDTVNSGANVLT
TRBJ2-1 TRBV2 ASTGNEQF
TRBJ1-1 TRBV5-6 ASSFGIGAGTEAF
TRBJ2-7 TRBV29-1 SARDSYEQY
TRBJ2-1 TRBV5-1 ASSLDVAWGGRDYPYNEQF
TRBJ2-7 TRBV29-1 SVNGGPAYEQY
TRBJ2-7 TRBV11-2 ASSLGSRSHEQY
TRBJ2-1 TRBV5-5 ASSPVGNEQF
TRBJ2-7 TRBV4-1 ASSPGGGQGSYEQY
TRBJ2-1 TRBV6-6 ASSYSTNEQF